The present T cell receptor beta chain was sequenced within a study of regulatory T cells in long-lasting Graves disease. Germline CDR1 LGHNT, CDR2 FRNRAP. The CDR3 has 14 amino acids. V was pared by 6 bases and J by 8 bases, with 17 bases between. In its sample, this clonotype was seen many times. The time point was: newly diagnosed GD, antithyroid drugs for less than 3 months. Generation of the TCR library employed RNA extracted from PBMCs. Diagnosing Graves' disease relied on the American Thyroid Association guidelines. For TCR beta, libraries came from iRepertoire HTBI primers and Arm-PCR of CDR3 regions. TCRdb used MiXCR to reprocess the multiplex PCR reads, holding one entry per CDR3 protein. The sample shows more than 400,000 distinct CDR3 sequences, 15% to 20% of them seen only once. A further study also used this sample, focusing on T cells in Graves' hyperthyroidism and ophthalmopathy. From that report: Most clonotypes expanded in thyroid above 0.001 were likewise present in blood.

The source material was peripheral blood mononuclear cells (PBMCs), sampled at new diagnosis, from a patient treated with antithyroid drugs. This clonotype was sampled from a middle-aged man with Graves disease. The V gene is TRBV12-5, the J gene TRBJ2-1, with D hard to call. The DNA for the CDR3 is TGTGCTAGTGGGGTCCACCAGGTCCACCATGAGCAGTTCTTC. As protein: CASGVHQVHHEQFF.